This T cell receptor (beta chain) was captured by sequencing in a study of high-grade serous ovarian cancer treatment subgroups. Tumor samples were taken before definitive surgery or chemotherapy. Study outcomes and limitations: Same-patient tumor repertoires overlapped at about 0.095 to 0.85; different patients barely overlapped.

Per germline, CDR1 SGHTA and CDR2 FQGNSA. The germline V and J ends were trimmed by 5 bases and 3 bases, with 20 bases remaining between them. The CDR3 has 17 amino acids. Comments on this clone: Its target is unknown.

Repertoires were generated with immunoSEQ multiplex PCR, while TCRdb's copy carries only in-frame clones and drops some. Of approximately 1,000 clones listed, roughly 82% are singletons. The receptor was isolated from a human donor with high-grade serous ovarian cancer. The chain uses TRBV7-2 and TRBJ2-1; D is unresolved. The sample consisted of tumor tissue. The CDR3 DNA sequence: TGTGCCAGCAGCCGAAAGGAGAGTAGCCGAATCTACAATGAGCAGTTCTTC. Translation gives CASSRKESSRIYNEQFF.